The clone carrying this T cell receptor (beta chain) was seen more than once but under ten times. The data are from a study of blood T cell repertoires in COVID-19. Background on the study: The United States, Italy and Spain provided the acute and convalescent COVID-19 samples.

CDR3 length equals 15 residues. V lost 3 bases, J lost 1 base, and 13 bases lay in between. The germline V gene encodes CDR1 SEHNR and CDR2 FQNEAQ (reference sequence). TCRdb's table, derived via immunoSEQ multiplex PCR, lists solely in-frame clones and lacks some. The sample shows about 200,000 clones, roughly 80% of them seen only once. What was sequenced was PBMCs or T cells enriched from blood (not recorded which). This clonotype was sampled from a man in his forties or fifties who had recovered from COVID-19. V usage is TRBV7-9 and J usage is TRBJ2-7; possible D gene TRBD1, 6 bases. The CDR3 protein is CASSFDDRLSYEQYF. CDR3 in DNA: TGTGCCAGCAGCTTCGACGACAGGTTGTCCTACGAGCAGTACTTC.